The 26 T cell receptor beta chains listed next were all sequenced from one sample in a study of PD-1 blockade in classical Hodgkin lymphoma. Noted time point: cycle 4 day 1 (C4D1), after five to seven weeks of nivolumab. Every patient experienced relapse after autologous stem cell transplantation, and brentuximab vedotin exposure varied. Sequenced by immunoSEQ multiplex PCR; TCRdb stores in-frame clones only, minus some. The sample contains approximately 65,000 clones, 91% of which appear only once. The sequencing used peripheral blood mononuclear cells (PBMCs), collected before the fourth cycle of nivolumab. These receptors originate from a human donor with classical Hodgkin lymphoma.

The rearrangement joins TRBV27 to TRBJ2-5; D remains ambiguous. Trimming left V 6 bases short and J 5 bases short, with 10 bases between. The CDR3 loop spans 12 amino acids. CDR1 MNHEY and CDR2 SMNVEV come from the germline V gene (reference sequence). The CDR3 DNA follows: TGTGCCAGCAGGCGAGGCAAGGAGACCCAGTACTTC. Encoded protein: CASRRGKETQYF.

This rearrangement joins TRBV5-1 to TRBJ2-3; D could derive from TRBD1 or TRBD2 (5 bases each). This CDR3 is 14 amino acids long. Trimming cost V 3 bases and J 2 bases, with 10 bases left between them. Per the germline V gene, CDR1 is SGHRS and CDR2 is YFSETQ. This chain's CDR3 is CASSYEGPTDTQYF. The CDR3 coding sequence is TGCGCCAGCAGCTACGAGGGGCCCACAGATACGCAGTATTTT. Drawing the rest from reference TRBV5-1 and TRBJ2-3, the complete variable domain is KAGVTQTPRYLIKTRGQQVTLSCSPISGHRSVSWYQQTPGQGLQFLFEYFSETQRNKGNFPGRFSGRQFSNSRSEMNVSTLELGDSALYLCASSYEGPTDTQYFGPGTRLTVL.

The rearrangement joins TRBV5-8 to TRBJ1-1; D call uncertain. Trimming left V 6 bases short and J 6 bases short, with 9 bases between. The germline gives CDR1 SGHTS, CDR2 YDEGEE. The CDR3 covers 11 residues. The CDR3 DNA reads TGTGCCAGCAAGGTACTACCTGAAGCTTTCTTT. It specifies CASKVLPEAFF.

The chain has TRBV7-2 and TRBJ1-1; D remains unclear. Germline-derived CDR1 and CDR2 are SGHTA and FQGNSA. With 4 bases removed from V and 0 bases from J, the gap between germline ends came to 6 bases. The CDR3 runs 13 residues. CDR3 sequence: CASSSQLNTEAFF. The CDR3 DNA reads as TGTGCCAGCAGCTCTCAGTTGAACACTGAAGCTTTCTTT.

The chain is built from TRBV7-9 and TRBJ2-5; perhaps TRBD1 as D (6 bases). Germline V gene lookup returns CDR1 SEHNR and CDR2 FQNEAQ (reference sequence). The ends were cut back, 4 bases at V and 1 base at J, with 19 bases in the middle. The CDR3 extends over 17 amino acids. CDR3 nucleotides: TGTGCCAGCAGCTCCCCACAGGCCAGGGGCCCCCAAGAGACCCAGTACTTC. This gives the protein CASSSPQARGPQETQYF.

J is TRBJ1-1 and V is TRBV15; D uncertain. The CDR3 runs to 15 residues. V was clipped by 0 bases and J by 1 base, with 9 bases between them. Germline V gene lookup returns CDR1 LNHNV and CDR2 YYDKDF (reference sequence). This CDR3 is CATSRDYSGNTEAFF. Here the CDR3 DNA reads TGTGCCACCAGCAGAGACTACTCGGGGAACACTGAAGCTTTCTTT.

The genes are TRBV6-5 and TRBJ1-5; a possible D gene is TRBD1 (5 bases). There are 13 residues in the CDR3. Germline-derived CDR1 and CDR2 are MNHEY and SVGAGI. V lost 6 bases, J lost 6 bases, and 12 bases lay in between. The CDR3 region is CASRQGPLQPQHF. The CDR3 DNA sequence: TGTGCCAGCAGGCAGGGTCCCCTTCAGCCCCAGCATTTT.

The rearrangement uses TRBV7-3 and TRBJ1-1; D is ambiguous. CDR3 length: 15 amino acids. The V gene lost 5 bases and the J gene lost 7 bases, with 20 bases spanning the gap. Looked up from germline, CDR1 is SGHTA and CDR2 is FQGTGA. This CDR3 reads CASSPTGSPLNEAFF. CDR3 nucleotide sequence: TGTGCCAGCAGCCCCACGGGGTCCCCGCTCAATGAAGCTTTCTTT.

The count of this clone is one. The rearrangement links TRBV6-6 to TRBJ1-1; D gene ambiguous. Germline V CDR1 and CDR2: MNHNY, SVGAGI (reference sequence). The ends were cut back, 6 bases at V and 3 bases at J, with 20 bases in the middle. The CDR3 has 16 amino acids. The CDR3: CASRGPEGFGYTEAFF. CDR3 coding DNA: TGTGCCAGCAGGGGTCCCGAAGGGTTCGGGTACACTGAAGCTTTCTTT.

This chain joins TRBV7-2 and TRBJ1-1; D uncertain. CDR1 is SGHTA and CDR2 is FQGNSA in the germline V gene. The length of the CDR3 is 13 residues. V lost 4 bases and J lost 7, with 13 bases in between. CDR3 protein: CASSSEPAYEAFF. CDR3 coding DNA: TGTGCCAGCAGCTCCGAGCCCGCCTATGAAGCTTTCTTT. Based on the CDR3 plus reference TRBV7-2 and TRBJ1-1, the full variable domain is GAGVSQSPSNKVTEKGKDVELRCDPISGHTALYWYRQSLGQGLEFLIYFQGNSAPDKSGLPSDRFSAERTGGSVSTLTIQRTQQEDSAVYLCASSSEPAYEAFFGQGTRLTVV.

The rearrangement links TRBV7-6 to TRBJ1-2; weak D call: TRBD1 (5 bases). CDR1 is SGHVS and CDR2 is FNYEAQ in the germline V gene. The CDR3 contains 13 residues. V lost 2 bases and J lost 4, with 8 bases in between. The CDR3 DNA reads TGTGCCAGCAGCTTAACGGGGGGCTATGGCTACACCTTC. This sequence encodes CASSLTGGYGYTF.

The chain joins TRBV30 to TRBJ1-1; no firm D call. The ends were cut back, 3 bases at V and 3 bases at J, with 20 bases in the middle. CDR1 and CDR2 from the germline V gene are GTSNPN and SVGIG (reference sequence). CDR3 length: 16 residues. CDR3 nucleotides: TGTGCCTGGAGCGATATCATTGAATTCTCATACACTGAAGCTTTCTTT. Its protein is CAWSDIIEFSYTEAFF.

The chain is built from TRBV6-5 and TRBJ1-4; 7 bases line up with TRBD1. Germline lookup yields CDR1 MNHEY and CDR2 SVGAGI. V was pared by 6 bases and J by 6 bases, with 7 bases of the junction left unmatched. This CDR3 comprises 14 residues. The CDR3 spells CASREQGIDEKLFF. The CDR3 coding sequence is TGTGCCAGCAGAGAACAGGGGATTGATGAAAAACTGTTTTTT.

This chain joins TRBV7-9 and TRBJ2-5; 7 positions match TRBD2. CDR3 length: 13 residues. The germline V gene encodes CDR1 SEHNR and CDR2 FQNEAQ (reference sequence). Trimming removed 5 bases from V and 5 bases from J; junction bases left unmatched: 5. CDR3 in amino acids: CASSPGGSETQYF. CDR3 sequence (DNA): TGTGCCAGCAGCCCCGGGGGGAGCGAGACCCAGTACTTC.

The chain links TRBV29-1 to TRBJ2-7; 10 bases map to TRBD2. The trim removed 4 bases at V and 5 bases at J, leaving 20 bases unmatched. Germline loops: CDR1 SQVTM, CDR2 ANQGSEA. The CDR3 covers 18 residues. CDR3 nucleotide sequence: TGCAGCGTTGTGAGCCGGGACCTCCAACTAGCGGGGCCTCACGAGCAGTACTTC. This encodes CSVVSRDLQLAGPHEQYF.

The chain employs TRBV5-1 and TRBJ2-3; D might be TRBD2 (5 bases). Trimming cost V 5 bases and J 2 bases, with 24 bases left between them. In germline, CDR1 is SGHRS, CDR2 YFSETQ. The CDR3 is made up of 18 amino acids. CDR3: CASSRSFMGATFTDTQYF. CDR3 nucleotides: TGCGCCAGCAGTCGTTCTTTTATGGGAGCTACCTTCACAGATACGCAGTATTTT.

The V call is TRBV7-9, the J call TRBJ1-6; D gene uncertain. Germline V lookup: CDR1 SEHNR, CDR2 FQNEAQ (reference sequence). V lost 7 bases and J lost 4, with 17 bases in between. The CDR3 is made up of 16 amino acids. CDR3 DNA sequence: TGTGCCAGCAACCTCGTGGGGAAATTATATAATTCACCCCTCCACTTT. This gives the protein CASNLVGKLYNSPLHF.

The rearrangement links TRBV11-2 to TRBJ2-2; D gene unclear. CDR1 is SGHAT, CDR2 FQNNGV, per germline. V was cut by 2 bases and J by 3 bases, with 10 bases left in between. The CDR3 contains 15 residues. CDR3 residues: CASSLCWNHTGELFF. CDR3 nucleotide sequence: TGTGCCAGCAGCTTATGTTGGAACCACACCGGGGAGCTGTTTTTT.

The chain links TRBV7-9 to TRBJ2-7; a possible D gene is TRBD1 (6 bases). The V end lost 5 bases, the J end lost 4 bases, and 15 bases lay between the germline ends. The germline gives CDR1 SEHNR, CDR2 FQNEAQ (reference sequence). CDR3 size: 14 residues. The CDR3 DNA sequence: TGTGCCAGCAGCGTAGGTAGGACAGCATACGAGCAGTACTTC. Its protein product is CASSVGRTAYEQYF.

The chain joins TRBV5-6 to TRBJ1-2; 10 bases are a match to TRBD1. This CDR3 is 16 amino acids long. V dropped 3 bases and J dropped 5; count of bases not matched to a gene: 10. Germline V lookup: CDR1 SGHDT, CDR2 YYEEEE. CDR3: CASSSPPGQGIYGYTF. In nucleotides, the CDR3 is TGTGCCAGCAGCTCACCCCCGGGACAGGGGATATATGGCTACACCTTC.

This chain joins TRBV5-4 and TRBJ1-1; D is unresolved. There are 12 residues in the CDR3. Germline CDR1 SGHNT, CDR2 YYREEE (reference sequence). Trimming left V 0 bases short and J 5 bases short, with 5 bases between. The CDR3 region is CASSLGRTEAFF. The CDR3 DNA reads TGTGCCAGCAGCTTGGGTCGGACTGAAGCTTTCTTT.

On this clone: Germline and junction disagree at one end, which may indicate a read error. The chain combines TRBV19 with TRBJ1-2; D ambiguous. The CDR3 totals 13 residues. Germline V CDR1 and CDR2: LNHDA, SQIVND (reference sequence). CDR3 region: CASAETLSYDYTF. CDR3 DNA: TGTGCCAGTGCCGAAACTCTAAGCTATGACTACACCTTC.

This chain uses TRBV27 with TRBJ2-3, with 7 bases fitting TRBD1. This CDR3 comprises 14 residues. The J segment lost 6 bases and the V segment lost 3 bases, leaving 6 bases of the junction unmatched. The germline CDR1 and CDR2 sequences are MNHEY and SMNVEV (reference sequence). The CDR3 sequence is CASSFGQVADTQYF. The CDR3, as DNA: TGTGCCAGCAGTTTCGGACAGGTGGCCGATACGCAGTATTTT.

V gene TRBV13 combines with J gene TRBJ2-6; tentative D call: TRBD1 (6 bases). This CDR3 is built from 15 residues. Trimming shortened V by 3 bases and J by 2 bases, and 8 bases separated the two germline ends. Germline CDR1 and CDR2: PRHDT and FYEKMQ (reference sequence). The CDR3 nucleotides read TGTGCCAGCAGCTTCAGGGGACCTGGGGCCAACGTCCTGACTTTC. This encodes CASSFRGPGANVLTF.

The genes are TRBV13 and TRBJ1-2, with D maybe TRBD1 (6 bases). V lost 6 bases to trimming and J lost 4 bases, with 24 bases between them. This CDR3 spans 17 amino acids. CDR1 and CDR2 (germline): PRHDT, FYEKMQ (reference sequence). CDR3 sequence: CASSPWGGGRSVYGYTF. The CDR3 region has the DNA TGTGCCAGCAGTCCTTGGGGCGGGGGGCGATCGGTCTATGGCTACACCTTC.

This chain uses TRBV7-2 with TRBJ2-7, with 15 nucleotides matching TRBD2. J lost 4 bases, V lost 4 bases, and 2 bases had no gene match. CDR1 SGHTA and CDR2 FQGNSA come from the germline V gene. The CDR3 extends over 15 amino acids. CDR3 loop: CASSSGLAGGYEQYF. The CDR3 nucleotides are TGTGCCAGCAGCTCCGGACTAGCGGGGGGGTACGAGCAGTACTTC.